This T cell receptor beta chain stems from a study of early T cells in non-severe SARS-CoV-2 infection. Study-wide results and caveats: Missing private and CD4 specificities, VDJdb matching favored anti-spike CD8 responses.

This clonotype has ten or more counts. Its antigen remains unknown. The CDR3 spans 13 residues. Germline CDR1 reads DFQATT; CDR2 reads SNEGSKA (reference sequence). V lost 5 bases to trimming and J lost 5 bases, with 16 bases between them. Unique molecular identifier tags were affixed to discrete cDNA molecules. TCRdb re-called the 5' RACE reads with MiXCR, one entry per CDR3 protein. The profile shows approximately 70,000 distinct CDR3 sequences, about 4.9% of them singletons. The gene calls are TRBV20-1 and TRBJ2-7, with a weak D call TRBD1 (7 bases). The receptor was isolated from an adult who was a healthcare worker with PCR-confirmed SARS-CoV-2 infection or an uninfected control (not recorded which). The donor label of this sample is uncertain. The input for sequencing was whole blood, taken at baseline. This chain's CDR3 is CSAPQQGGHEQYF. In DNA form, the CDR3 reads TGCAGTGCTCCTCAGCAGGGGGGACACGAGCAGTACTTC.